Following are 29 T cell receptor beta chains from one sample sequenced in a study of cytomegalovirus exposure and HLA in healthy donors. The protocol was immunoSEQ multiplex PCR, while the TCRdb copy is restricted to in-frame clones and leaves out a portion. Of some 110,000 clones detected, over 90% appear once; the ten largest clones hold around 1.2%. Sequencing input: PBMCs. The receptors here all came from a woman under 30 in good health and CMV-seronegative.

DNA of the CDR3: TGTGCCACCCTACCGCGGAGCTCCTATAATTCACCCCTCCACTTT. This gives the protein CATLPRSSYNSPLHF. This chain uses TRBV6-1 with TRBJ1-6; D is ambiguous. The CDR3 covers 15 residues. Per germline, CDR1 MNHNS and CDR2 SASEGT. Trimming removed 10 bases from V and 0 bases from J, with 13 bases in between.

CDR3 in amino acids: CASKLKPQGSENIQYF. The CDR3 coding sequence is TGTGCCAGCAAGTTAAAACCCCAGGGATCCGAAAACATTCAGTACTTC. The gene calls are TRBV27 and TRBJ2-4, with D perhaps TRBD1 (5 bases). Germline CDR1 reads MNHEY; CDR2 reads SMNVEV (reference sequence). Trimming left V 7 bases short and J 5 bases short, with 21 bases between. The CDR3 runs 16 residues.

This rearrangement joins TRBV7-9 to TRBJ2-1; D might be TRBD2 (7 bases). Trimming took off 5 bases at V and 8 bases at J, with 22 bases between the two ends. The germline V gene has CDR1 SEHNR and CDR2 FQNEAQ (reference sequence). The CDR3 covers 16 residues. CDR3 DNA: TGTGCCAGCAGCGGACGATCTGGGGGGGCATTATATGAGCAGTTCTTC. It encodes CASSGRSGGALYEQFF.

Only one count was recorded for this clone. The chain recombines TRBV6-5 with TRBJ2-7, with TRBD2 as a possible D gene (5 bases). This CDR3 contains 15 residues. Trimming took off 6 bases at V and 3 bases at J, with 18 bases between the two ends. From germline, CDR1 is MNHEY and CDR2 SVGAGI. The CDR3 protein is CASRATEESFYEQYF. The CDR3, as DNA: TGTGCCAGCAGGGCCACGGAGGAGAGCTTCTACGAGCAGTACTTC.

The rearrangement joins TRBV7-9 to TRBJ2-5; TRBD2 matches at 7 bases. This CDR3 spans 13 amino acids. Germline values: CDR1 SEHNR, CDR2 FQNEAQ (reference sequence). The V and J ends lost 0 bases and 5 bases, in that order; junction bases with no gene match: 0. The CDR3 reads CASSLAGGETQYF. The CDR3 coding sequence is TGTGCCAGCAGCTTAGCGGGGGGGGAGACCCAGTACTTC.

The chain combines TRBV19 with TRBJ2-1; D is unclear. Looked up from germline, CDR1 is LNHDA and CDR2 is SQIVND (reference sequence). V lost 3 bases, J lost 3 bases, and 9 bases lay in between. This CDR3 is 14 amino acids long. CDR3 protein: CASSMGSNYNEQFF. In DNA, the CDR3 is TGTGCCAGTAGTATGGGCTCGAACTACAATGAGCAGTTCTTC.

The rearrangement links TRBV10-3 to TRBJ2-7; 13 nucleotides agree with TRBD2. CDR1 and CDR2 from the germline V gene are ENHRY and SYGVKD. V shed 3 bases, J shed 3 bases, and the junction held 5 bases outside the gene matches. The CDR3 has 16 residues. The DNA of the CDR3 is TGTGCCATCAGTGACCCGGGACTAGCGGGATACTACGAGCAGTACTTC. Its translation is CAISDPGLAGYYEQYF.

The count of this clone is one. The gene calls are TRBV9 and TRBJ2-2, with D perhaps TRBD2 (5 bases). The CDR3 consists of 16 residues. V lost 0 bases to trimming and J lost 3 bases, with 12 bases between them. CDR1 is SGDLS, CDR2 YYNGEE, per germline. In DNA, the CDR3 is TGTGCCAGCAGCGTAGAAGGTCTAGCTTACACCGGGGAGCTGTTTTTT. As protein: CASSVEGLAYTGELFF.

V and J are TRBV28 and TRBJ2-2; D possibly corresponds to TRBD2 (6 bases). V lost 6 bases, J lost 6 bases, and 14 bases lay in between. Germline CDR1 and CDR2: MDHEN and SYDVKM. The CDR3 contains 14 residues. This CDR3 reads CASSLPGVAGELFF. CDR3 in DNA: TGTGCCAGCAGCCTACCGGGGGTCGCCGGGGAGCTGTTTTTT.

V usage is TRBV6-6 and J usage is TRBJ2-1, with TRBD2 as a possible D gene (5 bases). CDR3 length equals 13 residues. The V and J ends lost 9 bases and 5 bases respectively, with 14 bases between them. CDR1 and CDR2 (germline): MNHNY, SVGAGI (reference sequence). The CDR3 bases are TGTGCCAGTGCTAGCACCCTGCACAATGAGCAGTTCTTC. Translated: CASASTLHNEQFF.

The genes are TRBV25-1 and TRBJ1-1, with TRBD1 identical over 7 bases. V lost 2 bases and J lost 4; bases outside the gene matches: 7. The CDR3 spans 15 residues. Germline V gene sequence: CDR1 MGHDK, CDR2 SYGVNS. For the CDR3, the DNA is TGTGCCAGCAGTGAAACAGGGGACCGGAGCACTGAAGCTTTCTTT. Protein: CASSETGDRSTEAFF.

The chain carries TRBV5-1 and TRBJ1-3; tentatively, D is TRBD1 (5 bases). The V and J ends lost 4 bases and 0 bases respectively, with 11 bases between them. This CDR3 has 15 residues. Germline CDR1 reads SGHRS; CDR2 reads YFSETQ. CDR3 in amino acids: CASSPGHNSGNTIYF. Here the CDR3 DNA reads TGCGCCAGCAGCCCCGGACACAACTCTGGAAACACCATATATTTT.

The J gene is TRBJ1-4, the V gene TRBV2; D is possibly TRBD1 (5 bases). V was clipped by 8 bases and J by 7 bases, with 17 bases between them. This CDR3 is built from 14 residues. Germline CDR1 SNHLY, CDR2 FYNNEI. CDR3 DNA: TGTGCCAGCGCCCGGGGGGGAGTCGGTGAAAAACTGTTTTTT. This gives the protein CASARGGVGEKLFF.

The rearrangement links TRBV28 to TRBJ2-7, with 16 bases matching TRBD2. Losses at the gene ends were 10 bases for V and 0 bases for J; bases not matched to a gene: 9. The germline V gene encodes CDR1 MDHEN and CDR2 SYDVKM. This CDR3 has 17 amino acids. CDR3 sequence (DNA): TGTGCCATCACTCCGGGACTAGCGGGAGGGTTCTCCTACGAGCAGTACTTC. Its translation: CAITPGLAGGFSYEQYF.

The DNA of the CDR3 is TGTGCCAGCAACCAAATGGTGCAGGCGCAGTATTTT. Protein product: CASNQMVQAQYF. The chain joins TRBV6-1 to TRBJ2-3; D ambiguous. The CDR3 runs to 12 residues. The germline gives CDR1 MNHNS, CDR2 SASEGT. With 7 bases removed from V and 10 bases from J, the gap between germline ends came to 15 bases.

This sequence joins TRBV2 and TRBJ2-3; TRBD1 matches 9 bases. V was pared by 6 bases and J by 1 base, with 5 bases of the junction left unmatched. There are 15 residues in the CDR3. Germline V gene lookup returns CDR1 SNHLY and CDR2 FYNNEI. CDR3 nucleotide sequence: TGTGCCAGCAGAGTCCGGGACAGGGGCACAGATACGCAGTATTTT. Protein product: CASRVRDRGTDTQYF.

This chain links TRBV27 with TRBJ2-3, with 9 positions matching TRBD2. Germline assignment: CDR1 MNHEY and CDR2 SMNVEV (reference sequence). CDR3 size: 14 residues. Unmatched junction bases numbered 4, after V lost 5 bases and J lost 4 bases. CDR3: CASSNLAGPDTQYF. The CDR3 nucleotides read TGTGCCAGCAGTAACCTAGCGGGACCAGATACGCAGTATTTT.

This rearrangement joins TRBV18 to TRBJ1-1, with D possibly matching TRBD1 (5 bases). Germline lookup yields CDR1 KGHSH and CDR2 LQKENI. Trimming pared 3 bases from V and 2 bases from J, leaving 10 bases between. The CDR3 is made up of 14 amino acids. CDR3 nucleotide sequence: TGTGCCAGCTCACCGGTCAGGGTAAACACTGAAGCTTTCTTT. Translating gives CASSPVRVNTEAFF.

The chain has TRBV7-2 and TRBJ1-5, with unresolved D. V lost 1 base, J lost 2 bases, and 12 bases lay in between. Germline CDR1 is SGHTA and CDR2 is FQGNSA. The CDR3 is 16 amino acids. DNA for the CDR3: TGTGCCAGCAGCTTAGAGGCGACGAGGGGCAATCAGCCCCAGCATTTT. Translating it yields CASSLEATRGNQPQHF.

V and J are TRBV7-9 and TRBJ2-3; a weak D match, TRBD2 (6 bases). This CDR3 comprises 17 residues. CDR1 and CDR2 (germline): SEHNR, FQNEAQ (reference sequence). The germline V and J ends were trimmed by 0 bases and 4 bases, with 17 bases remaining between them. CDR3: CASSLALRRDPADTQYF. CDR3 DNA sequence: TGTGCCAGCAGCTTAGCGCTAAGGCGGGATCCGGCAGATACGCAGTATTTT. Using reference TRBV7-9 and TRBJ2-3 for the parts outside the CDR3, the full variable domain is DTGVSQNPRHKITKRGQNVTFRCDPISEHNRLYWYRQTLGQGPEFLTYFQNEAQLEKSRLLSDRFSAERPKGSFSTLEIQRTEQGDSAMYLCASSLALRRDPADTQYFGPGTRLTVL.

CDR3 bases: TGTGCCAGCAGCTTTCTAGCGGTGGACTACGAGCAGTACTTC. Its translation is CASSFLAVDYEQYF. This chain links TRBV11-2 with TRBJ2-7; 7 bases are shared with TRBD2. The CDR3 runs to 14 residues. Per the germline V gene, CDR1 is SGHAT and CDR2 is FQNNGV. Trimming took 3 bases from V and 3 from J; bases not matched to a gene: 5. Variable domain in full (rest from reference TRBV11-2 and TRBJ2-7): EAGVAQSPRYKIIEKRQSVAFWCNPISGHATLYWYQQILGQGPKLLIQFQNNGVVDDSQLPKDRFSAERLKGVDSTLKIQPAKLEDSAVYLCASSFLAVDYEQYFGPGTRLTVT.

The chain has TRBV18 and TRBJ2-2; 8 bases are a match to TRBD2. The CDR3 consists of 16 residues. Germline V gives CDR1 KGHSH, CDR2 LQKENI. The ends lost 1 base at V and 4 bases at J; junction bases unmatched: 5. DNA for the CDR3: TGTGCCAGCTCACCACGGGCGGGAGGCGTCACCGGGGAGCTGTTTTTT. The encoded protein is CASSPRAGGVTGELFF.

V and J are TRBV10-3 and TRBJ1-1; weak D call: TRBD1 (6 bases). Trimming shortened V by 4 bases and J by 7 bases, and 13 bases separated the two germline ends. This CDR3 spans 13 amino acids. Germline loops: CDR1 ENHRY, CDR2 SYGVKD. The CDR3, as DNA: TGTGCCATCAGTGGTACAGGGACCCTTGAAGCTTTCTTT. Translation: CAISGTGTLEAFF.

The chain combines TRBV7-3 with TRBJ2-2; TRBD2 agrees at 7 bases. Per germline, CDR1 SGHTA and CDR2 FQGTGA. The CDR3 sequence is 15 residues long. Unmatched junction bases numbered 6, after V lost 4 bases and J lost 4 bases. The DNA of the CDR3 is TGTGCCAGCAGCTCCGCGGGAGATAGCACCGGGGAGCTGTTTTTT. Translation: CASSSAGDSTGELFF.

CDR3 loop: CASSVDRSSYNEQFF. CDR3 DNA sequence: TGTGCCAGCAGCGTAGACAGAAGCTCCTACAATGAGCAGTTCTTC. The chain carries TRBV9 and TRBJ2-1; the D is unclear. The germline CDR1 and CDR2 sequences are SGDLS and YYNGEE. Trimming removed 0 bases at V and 0 bases at J, with 7 bases between. The CDR3 is 15 amino acids.

V and J are TRBV5-6 and TRBJ2-7; possibly TRBD2 for D (5 bases). V dropped 1 base and J dropped 4 bases, with 6 bases sitting between them. Germline lookup yields CDR1 SGHDT and CDR2 YYEEEE. The CDR3 is 12 amino acids. The CDR3 nucleotides read TGTGCCAGCAGCTTGCGCGGGTACGAGCAGTACTTC. Its translation is CASSLRGYEQYF.

The chain combines TRBV6-1 with TRBJ2-2; 12 nucleotides agree with TRBD2. Germline V gene data show CDR1 as MNHNS and CDR2 as SASEGT. This CDR3 is 18 amino acids long. Germline trimming cut 3 bases from V and 4 bases from J; bases unmatched to any gene: 9. Written as DNA, the CDR3 is TGTGCCAGCAGTGATGGGCTAGCGGGGGGGCAGGCCACCGGGGAGCTGTTTTTT. Protein product: CASSDGLAGGQATGELFF.

CDR3 nucleotide sequence: TGTGCCAGCCTGGGGCAGGGGTACGGCTACACCTTC. This codes for CASLGQGYGYTF. This chain connects TRBV2 to TRBJ1-2, with D maybe TRBD1 (6 bases). CDR1 and CDR2 (germline): SNHLY, FYNNEI. V was pared by 8 bases and J by 8 bases, with 15 bases between. The CDR3 runs 12 residues.

The genes are TRBV6-1 and TRBJ1-3; 7 positions agree with TRBD1. CDR3 length: 14 residues. Germline CDR1 MNHNS, CDR2 SASEGT. V lost 8 bases, J lost 1 base, and 5 bases stayed unmatched. The CDR3 nucleotides are TGTGCCAGCGGCAGGGGGGAGTCTGGAAACACCATATATTTT. It translates to CASGRGESGNTIYF.